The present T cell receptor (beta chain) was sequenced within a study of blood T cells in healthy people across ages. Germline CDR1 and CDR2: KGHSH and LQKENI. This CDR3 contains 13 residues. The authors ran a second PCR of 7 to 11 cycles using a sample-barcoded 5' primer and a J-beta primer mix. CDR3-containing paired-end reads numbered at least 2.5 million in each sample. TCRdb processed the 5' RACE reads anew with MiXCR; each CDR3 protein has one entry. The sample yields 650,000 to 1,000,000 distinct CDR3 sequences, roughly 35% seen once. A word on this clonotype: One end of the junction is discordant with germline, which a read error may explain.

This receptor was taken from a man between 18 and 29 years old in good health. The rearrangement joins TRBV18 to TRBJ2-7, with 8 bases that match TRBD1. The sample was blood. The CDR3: CASSPGQEYGQYF. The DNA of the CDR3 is TGTGCCAGCTCACCGGGACAGGAATACGGGCAGTACTTC.